One sample yielded the 6 T cell receptor beta chains listed below, sequenced in a study of patients and donors after allogeneic stem cell transplantation. TCRdb fed the RT-PCR reads into MiXCR, producing one record per CDR3 protein. This sample has 800,000 to 1,000,000 distinct CDR3 sequences; about 20% occur once, and the top ten carry around 5.5%. Sequencing input: blood, either unsorted or a sorted T cell fraction (not recorded which). Receptors originate from a human donor who was either an allogeneic HSCT recipient or a stem cell or donor lymphocyte infusion donor (not recorded which). It is not recorded whose cells these are; they may come from a transplant donor.

This clonotype was recorded many times. The chain couples TRBV6-5 to TRBJ1-1, with D hard to call. The germline V and J ends were trimmed by 2 bases and 4 bases, with 8 bases remaining between them. The CDR3 runs to 13 residues. Looked up from germline, CDR1 is MNHEY and CDR2 is SVGAGI. CDR3 coding DNA: TGTGCCAGCAGTTACAGAAACCCCACTGAAGCTTTCTTT. This sequence encodes CASSYRNPTEAFF.

This clonotype has only a few counts. One junction end disagrees with the germline gene, perhaps due to a read error. The genes are TRBV12-5 and TRBJ1-5; 11 positions agree with TRBD1. The CDR3 is 16 amino acids. Germline V gene data show CDR1 as LGHNT and CDR2 as FRNRAP. CDR3 region: CASGSGQGASSQPQHF. The CDR3 region has the DNA TGTGCTAGTGGATCCGGACAGGGGGCAAGCAGTCAGCCCCAGCATTTT.

This clonotype was seen more than once but under ten times. J is TRBJ2-7 and V is TRBV7-9; D is unresolved. Germline V gives CDR1 SEHNR, CDR2 FQNEAQ (reference sequence). V lost 2 bases and J 2 bases, leaving 7 bases between the germline ends. The CDR3 length is 13 residues. The CDR3 reads CASSLPSTYEQYF. Here the CDR3 DNA reads TGTGCCAGCAGCTTACCCAGCACCTACGAGCAGTACTTC.

This clonotype was detected only a few times. The chain combines TRBV7-2 with TRBJ1-1; TRBD1 matches 7 bases. The CDR3 is 16 residues long. Trimming at V came to 5 bases and at J to 1 base, leaving 10 bases not matched to a gene. Germline V gene sequence: CDR1 SGHTA, CDR2 FQGNSA. DNA of the CDR3: TGTGCCAGCAGCCTAAAACTCGGGACAGCGAACACTGAAGCTTTCTTT. Its protein product is CASSLKLGTANTEAFF.

The chain links TRBV7-2 to TRBJ1-2; a weak D match, TRBD1 (6 bases). The CDR3 consists of 13 residues. Germline loops: CDR1 SGHTA, CDR2 FQGNSA. V lost 8 bases to trimming and J lost 10 bases, with 20 bases between them. CDR3: CASARGRQGNYTF. The DNA for the CDR3 is TGTGCCAGCGCTCGCGGTCGGCAGGGGAACTACACCTTC. Full variable domain (missing parts from reference TRBV7-2 and TRBJ1-2): GAGVSQSPSNKVTEKGKDVELRCDPISGHTALYWYRQSLGQGLEFLIYFQGNSAPDKSGLPSDRFSAERTGGSVSTLTIQRTQQEDSAVYLCASARGRQGNYTFGSGTRLTVV.

This clonotype was picked up a small number of times. This chain connects TRBV6-1 to TRBJ1-1; D gene unclear. V was clipped by 6 bases and J by 0 bases, with 14 bases between them. The germline V gene encodes CDR1 MNHNS and CDR2 SASEGT. The CDR3 length is 15 residues. CDR3 region: CASRKGRLMNTEAFF. The CDR3 coding sequence is TGTGCCAGCAGAAAAGGACGGCTAATGAACACTGAAGCTTTCTTT.